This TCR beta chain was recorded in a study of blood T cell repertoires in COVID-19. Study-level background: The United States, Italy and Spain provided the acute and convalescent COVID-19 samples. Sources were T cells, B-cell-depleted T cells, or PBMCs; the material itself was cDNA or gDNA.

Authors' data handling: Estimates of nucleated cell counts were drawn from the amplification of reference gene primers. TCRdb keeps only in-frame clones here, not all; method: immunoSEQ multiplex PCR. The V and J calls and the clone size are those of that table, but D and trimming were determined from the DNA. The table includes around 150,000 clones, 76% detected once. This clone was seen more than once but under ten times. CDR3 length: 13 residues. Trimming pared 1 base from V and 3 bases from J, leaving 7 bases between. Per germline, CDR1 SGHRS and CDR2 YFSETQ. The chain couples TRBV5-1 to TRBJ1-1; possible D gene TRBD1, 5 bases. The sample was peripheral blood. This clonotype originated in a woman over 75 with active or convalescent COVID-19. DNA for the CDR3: TGCGCCAGCAGCTTGCAGGGCGACACTGAAGCTTTCTTT. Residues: CASSLQGDTEAFF.